The next 16 T cell receptor beta chains were all read from a single sample in a study of CD8 T cells in ankylosing spondylitis. Each CDR3 protein is one row after TCRdb ran MiXCR on the 5' RACE reads. The top ten clones hold roughly 5% of a sample with approximately 60,000 distinct CDR3 sequences, roughly 6.2% of them seen once. The specimen sequenced was synovial fluid, either unsorted or a sorted T cell fraction (not recorded which). These TCRs come from a male donor with ankylosing spondylitis.

This clonotype occurred many times. The V gene is TRBV29-1, the J gene TRBJ1-5, with D perhaps TRBD1 (5 bases). V dropped 2 bases and J dropped 3 bases, with 14 bases sitting between them. Germline loops: CDR1 SQVTM, CDR2 ANQGSEA. The CDR3 runs to 15 residues. CDR3: CSVELGRESNQPQHF. The CDR3 DNA sequence: TGCAGCGTTGAACTTGGCAGGGAGTCCAATCAGCCCCAGCATTTT.

This clonotype came up many times. This chain uses TRBV28 with TRBJ2-3; possible D gene TRBD2, 7 bases. Germline assignment: CDR1 MDHEN and CDR2 SYDVKM. The germline V and J ends were trimmed by 5 bases and 6 bases, with 12 bases remaining between them. The CDR3 runs 13 residues. The CDR3 protein is CASSEGGEDTQYF. CDR3 nucleotides: TGTGCCAGCAGTGAGGGGGGGGAGGATACGCAGTATTTT.

About this clonotype: Relative to the germline gene, one junction end is altered; a read error may explain this. The V call is TRBV20-1, the J call TRBJ2-3; tentatively, D is TRBD1 or TRBD2 (5 bases each). The CDR3 runs 11 residues. Germline lookup yields CDR1 DFQATT and CDR2 SNEGSKA (reference sequence). The CDR3 nucleotides are TGCAGTGCTGGGGGTCTGAGTGCGGGCGATTTT. Its translation: CSAGGLSAGDF.

The rearrangement joins TRBV7-2 to TRBJ2-5, with unresolved D. The CDR3 is made up of 13 amino acids. Germline V gene data show CDR1 as SGHTA and CDR2 as FQGNSA. Trimming pared 5 bases from V and 1 base from J, leaving 8 bases between. This chain's CDR3 is CASSGDGQETQYF. The CDR3 coding sequence is TGTGCCAGCAGCGGAGACGGCCAAGAGACCCAGTACTTC. Full variable domain (rest looked up from reference TRBV7-2 and TRBJ2-5): GAGVSQSPSNKVTEKGKDVELRCDPISGHTALYWYRQSLGQGLEFLIYFQGNSAPDKSGLPSDRFSAERTGGSVSTLTIQRTQQEDSAVYLCASSGDGQETQYFGPGTRLLVL.

This rearrangement joins TRBV25-1 to TRBJ1-1; D unresolved. The length of the CDR3 is 13 residues. Germline assignment: CDR1 MGHDK and CDR2 SYGVNS. Trimming pared 6 bases from V and 6 bases from J, leaving 14 bases between. The CDR3 loop is CASRESFIAEAFF. The CDR3 coding sequence is TGTGCCAGCAGGGAAAGCTTTATTGCTGAAGCTTTCTTT. Full variable domain (outside the CDR3, taken from reference TRBV25-1 and TRBJ1-1): EADIYQTPRYLVIGTGKKITLECSQTMGHDKMYWYQQDPGMELHLIHYSYGVNSTEKGDLSSESTVSRIRTEHFPLTLESARPSHTSQYLCASRESFIAEAFFGQGTRLTVV.

This clonotype showed up many times. The V gene is TRBV20-1, the J gene TRBJ1-5; possible D gene TRBD1, 6 bases. Germline V gene sequence: CDR1 DFQATT, CDR2 SNEGSKA (reference sequence). The CDR3 has 17 residues. V lost 7 bases and J 2 bases, leaving 24 bases between the germline ends. Here the CDR3 reads CSVRRGRGIIGNQPQHF. In DNA form, the CDR3 reads TGCAGTGTAAGACGGGGCAGGGGAATTATCGGCAATCAGCCCCAGCATTTT.

The sample holds a few counts of this clonotype. The gene calls are TRBV11-1 and TRBJ1-6, with unresolved D. The CDR3 has 13 residues. V was pared by 5 bases and J by 7 bases, with 9 bases between. CDR1 and CDR2 (germline): SGHAT, FQDESV (reference sequence). CDR3 sequence: CASSASVNSPLHF. In DNA form, the CDR3 reads TGTGCCAGCAGCGCATCCGTGAATTCACCCCTCCACTTT.

This clonotype was counted between two and nine times. The genes are TRBV5-1 and TRBJ1-4; TRBD1 matches 9 bases. The CDR3 is 15 residues long. The V segment lost 4 bases and the J segment 5 bases; nucleotides outside the gene matches: 6. Per the germline V gene, CDR1 is SGHRS and CDR2 is YFSETQ. CDR3 sequence: CASSPGDRENEKLFF. The CDR3 region has the DNA TGCGCCAGCAGCCCCGGGGACAGGGAGAATGAAAAACTGTTTTTT.

This clonotype was seen many times. The V call is TRBV3-1, the J call TRBJ1-2, with D uncertain. In germline, CDR1 is LGHDT, CDR2 YNNKEL (reference sequence). V dropped 1 base and J dropped 7 bases, with 16 bases sitting between them. There are 15 residues in the CDR3. The CDR3 coding sequence is TGTGCCAGCAGCCAAGTGTCCACCCCGAGGAGTGGCTACACCTTC. Its translation: CASSQVSTPRSGYTF.

There are a few counts of this clonotype. This may be a read error, as it is one base from a much larger clone. The V and J genes are TRBV29-1 and TRBJ2-3, with TRBD2 as a possible D gene (5 bases). V was trimmed by 3 bases and J by 4 bases, leaving 17 bases between them. The CDR3 is 15 residues long. Per the germline V gene, CDR1 is SQVTM and CDR2 is ANQGSEA. The CDR3 coding sequence is TGCAGCGTTGATAATAGAGGGCTAGGCTCAGATACGCAGTATTTT. It translates to CSVDNRGLGSDTQYF.

This clonotype was detected a few times. CDR3 sequence: CASSTTGDSEQYF. The CDR3 bases are TGTGCCAGCAGTACTACAGGGGACTCCGAGCAGTACTTC. The rearrangement joins TRBV12-3 or TRBV12-4 to TRBJ2-7; tentative D call: TRBD1 (7 bases). Trimming pared 5 bases from V and 6 bases from J, leaving 14 bases between. CDR3 length equals 13 residues.

The sample holds many counts of this clonotype. The rearrangement uses TRBV11-2 and TRBJ2-7; D remains unclear. V lost 3 bases, J lost 2 bases, and 11 bases lay in between. There are 14 residues in the CDR3. Looked up from germline, CDR1 is SGHAT and CDR2 is FQNNGV. CDR3 region: CASSLSHSTYEQYF. CDR3 in DNA: TGTGCCAGCAGCTTGTCCCACAGTACCTACGAGCAGTACTTC.

This clonotype was seen many times. The chain is built from TRBV7-6 and TRBJ2-5; the D is unclear. Per germline, CDR1 SGHVS and CDR2 FNYEAQ. Trimming took 5 bases from V and 7 from J, leaving 11 bases between them. The CDR3 is 12 residues long. This CDR3 reads CASSNIARTQYF. The CDR3 nucleotides are TGTGCCAGCAGCAATATAGCCCGGACCCAGTACTTC.

At least ten counts were recorded for this clonotype. The gene calls are TRBV27 and TRBJ2-1, with TRBD1 identical over 9 bases. V was clipped by 6 bases and J by 3 bases; unmatched bases: 6. This CDR3 region has 15 residues. CDR1 and CDR2 (germline): MNHEY, SMNVEV (reference sequence). The CDR3 spells CASSLDRGIYNEQFF. The CDR3 nucleotides read TGTGCCAGCAGCCTAGACAGGGGGATCTACAATGAGCAGTTCTTC.

At least ten counts were recorded for this clonotype. The chain couples TRBV12-3 or TRBV12-4 to TRBJ2-3; 7 bases are shared with TRBD2. V trimming: 0 bases; J trimming: 0 bases; junction bases outside the gene matches: 12. This CDR3 has 19 residues. CDR3 in DNA: TGTGCCAGCAGTTTAGCGCAGACGGGAGGCACTTCTAGCACAGATACGCAGTATTTT. Translation gives CASSLAQTGGTSSTDTQYF.

This clonotype was found a few times. The J gene is TRBJ1-4, the V gene TRBV2, with TRBD1 matching over 8 bases. Germline CDR1 is SNHLY and CDR2 is FYNNEI. CDR3 size: 17 residues. The junction had 3 bases not matched to a gene; V was cut back by 0 bases and J by 0 bases. CDR3 sequence: CASSEAMDRATNEKLFF. CDR3 nucleotide sequence: TGTGCCAGCAGTGAAGCTATGGACAGGGCAACTAATGAAAAACTGTTTTTT.